This T cell receptor beta chain comes out of a study of blood T cell repertoires in COVID-19. Study information: Acute and convalescent COVID-19 samples came from the United States, Italy and Spain. The analysed material was cDNA or gDNA that came from T cells, B-cell-depleted T cells, or PBMCs.

Authors' methods: Reference gene primer amplification gave nucleated cell count estimates. This table comes from immunoSEQ multiplex PCR, and its TCRdb copy is limited to in-frame clones, with some not included. The V and J calls and clone size come from that table; D and trimming were worked out from the DNA. The table lists about 120,000 clones, about 91% of them singletons. This clone was seen a single time. The receptor was isolated from a woman between 45 and 65 years old with active or convalescent COVID-19. Sequencing was carried out using peripheral blood.

The CDR3, as DNA: TGTGCCAGCACTGGGGCCGTATCGCAGCCCCAGCATTTT. This translates into CASTGAVSQPQHF. This chain links TRBV2 with TRBJ1-5; possibly TRBD1 for D (5 bases). Trimming took 7 bases from V and 7 from J, leaving 14 bases between them. Germline V gene lookup returns CDR1 SNHLY and CDR2 FYNNEI. This CDR3 contains 13 residues.